The clone carrying this T cell receptor (beta chain) was seen a single time. Its antigen remains unidentified. This entry is derived from a study of T cells in tuberculosis. Study-level findings and limits: Active tuberculosis TCR-alpha repertoires lay closer to GMM-specific TCRs than IGRA-negative controls, suggesting clonal expansion.

Germline CDR1 reads SNHLY; CDR2 reads FYNNEI. The CDR3 runs 13 residues. Deletions cut 4 bases from V and 0 bases from J, with 6 bases between. As to time point: new active TB diagnosis, blood taken before or within 7 days of starting treatment. Sequencing used immunoSEQ multiplex PCR; TCRdb keeps in-frame clones, though not all of them. The data show roughly 34,000 clones, about 85% seen once. The gene calls are TRBV2 and TRBJ1-2; TRBD1 might be the D (6 bases). The clonotype originates from an adult with tuberculosis. The starting material was PBMCs, obtained at tuberculosis diagnosis. The CDR3 DNA follows: TGTGCCAGCAGTGGACAGGCTAACTATGGCTACACCTTC. Protein product: CASSGQANYGYTF.